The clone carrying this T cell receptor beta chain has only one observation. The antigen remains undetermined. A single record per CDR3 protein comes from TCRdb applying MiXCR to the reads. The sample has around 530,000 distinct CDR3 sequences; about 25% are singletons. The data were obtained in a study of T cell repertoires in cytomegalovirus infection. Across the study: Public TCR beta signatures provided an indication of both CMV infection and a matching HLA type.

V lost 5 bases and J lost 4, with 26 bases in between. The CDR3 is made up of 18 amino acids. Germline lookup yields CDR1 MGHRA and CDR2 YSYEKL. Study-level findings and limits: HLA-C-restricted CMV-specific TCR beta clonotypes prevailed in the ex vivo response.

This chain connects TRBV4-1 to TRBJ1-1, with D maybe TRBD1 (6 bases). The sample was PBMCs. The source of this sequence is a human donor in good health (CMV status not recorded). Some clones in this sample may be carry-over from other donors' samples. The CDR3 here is CASSYTPNSGGVSTEAFF. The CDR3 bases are TGCGCCAGCAGCTACACCCCGAACTCGGGGGGCGTGAGCACTGAAGCTTTCTTT.